The clone carrying this TCR beta chain was counted only a few times. These data belong to a study of cytomegalovirus exposure and HLA in healthy donors. With 60 Vbeta and 13 Jbeta primers, the PCR was carried out. TCRdb's table, derived via immunoSEQ multiplex PCR, lists solely in-frame clones and lacks some. The repertoire holds about 150,000 clones, with about 72% as singletons. Germline V gene lookup returns CDR1 LNHDA and CDR2 SQIVND (reference sequence). The CDR3 runs 15 residues. Trimming cost V 3 bases and J 4 bases; bases outside gene matches: 3. What was sequenced was PBMCs. This receptor was taken from a man aged 55 to 70 in good health and CMV-seronegative. V is TRBV19 and J is TRBJ1-4; 9 bases match TRBD1. The DNA for the CDR3 is TGTGCCAGTAGTATCGGGGACAGGGATAATGAAAAACTGTTTTTT. This sequence encodes CASSIGDRDNEKLFF.